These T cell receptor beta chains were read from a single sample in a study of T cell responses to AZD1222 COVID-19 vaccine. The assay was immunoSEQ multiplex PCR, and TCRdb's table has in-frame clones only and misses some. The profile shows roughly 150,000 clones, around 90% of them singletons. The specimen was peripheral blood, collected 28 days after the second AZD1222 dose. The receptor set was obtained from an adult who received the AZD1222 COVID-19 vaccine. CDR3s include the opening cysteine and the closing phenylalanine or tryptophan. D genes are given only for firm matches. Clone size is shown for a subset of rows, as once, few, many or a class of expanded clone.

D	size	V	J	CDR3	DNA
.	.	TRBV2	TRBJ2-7	CASNVFFRAHEQYF	TGTGCCAGCAATGTCTTTTTCAGGGCCCACGAGCAGTACTTC
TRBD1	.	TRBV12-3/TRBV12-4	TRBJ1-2	CASSLEGGGGYTF	TGTGCCAGCAGTCTGGAAGGGGGCGGTGGCTACACCTTC
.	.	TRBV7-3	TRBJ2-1	CASSLTGGSYNEQFF	TGTGCCAGCAGCTTAACGGGGGGCTCCTACAATGAGCAGTTCTTC
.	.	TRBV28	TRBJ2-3	CASSLLLGRDTQYF	TGTGCCAGCAGTCTCCTTCTGGGACGCGATACGCAGTATTTT
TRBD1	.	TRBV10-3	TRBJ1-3	CAIRHFRDRGLSGNTIYF	TGTGCCATCAGACACTTTCGGGACAGGGGACTCTCTGGAAACACCATATATTTT
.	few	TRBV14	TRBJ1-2	CASSQDRKGTYTF	TGTGCCAGCAGCCAAGATCGTAAGGGAACCTACACCTTC
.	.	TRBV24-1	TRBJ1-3	CATSDSNPGSGNTIYF	TGTGCCACCAGTGATTCTAACCCGGGCTCTGGAAACACCATATATTTT
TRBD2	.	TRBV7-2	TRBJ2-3	CASSIASGGTDTQYF	TGTGCCAGCAGCATTGCTAGCGGGGGTACAGATACGCAGTATTTT
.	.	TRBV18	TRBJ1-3	CASSPETDSGNTIYF	TGTGCCAGCTCACCGGAGACGGACTCTGGAAACACCATATATTTT
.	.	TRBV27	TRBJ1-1	CASSLGTGLFEAFF	TGTGCCAGCAGTTTAGGAACAGGATTGTTTGAAGCTTTCTTT
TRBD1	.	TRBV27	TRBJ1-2	CASKPRDRPNYGYTF	TGTGCCAGCAAACCGAGGGACAGGCCCAACTATGGCTACACCTTC
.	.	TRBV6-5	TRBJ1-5	CASGDSSNQPQHF	TGTGCCAGCGGGGACTCTAGCAATCAGCCCCAGCATTTT
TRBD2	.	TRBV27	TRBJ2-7	CASSSAGAQDEQYF	TGTGCCAGCAGTTCCGCGGGAGCACAAGACGAGCAGTACTTC
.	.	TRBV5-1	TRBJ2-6	CASSYFRDVGANVLTF	TGCGCCAGCAGCTACTTCCGGGACGTTGGGGCCAACGTCCTGACTTTC
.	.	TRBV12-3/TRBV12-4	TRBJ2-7	CASNPDQGGEQYF	TGTGCCAGCAACCCGGACCAGGGTGGCGAGCAGTACTTC
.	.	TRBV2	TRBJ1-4	CASSTDSREKLFF	TGTGCCAGCAGTACGGACTCGAGGGAAAAACTGTTTTTT
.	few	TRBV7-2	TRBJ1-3	CASSPQGTVSGNTIYF	TGTGCCAGCAGCCCGCAGGGTACTGTGTCTGGAAACACCATATATTTT
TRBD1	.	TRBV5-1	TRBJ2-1	CASSDRVSDEQFF	TGCGCCAGCAGTGACAGGGTTAGCGATGAGCAGTTCTTC
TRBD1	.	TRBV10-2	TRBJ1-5	CASSLGQGNYQPQHF	TGCGCCAGCAGCCTGGGACAGGGCAATTATCAGCCCCAGCATTTT
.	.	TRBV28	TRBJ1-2	CASSIPARGLHSGYTF	TGTGCCAGCAGTATCCCCGCCAGGGGCCTTCATAGCGGCTACACCTTC
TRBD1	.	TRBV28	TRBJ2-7	CASSPQGETYEQYF	TGTGCCAGCAGCCCACAGGGGGAAACCTACGAGCAGTACTTC
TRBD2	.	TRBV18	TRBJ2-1	CASSSHELAGIYNEQFF	TGTGCCAGCTCATCCCACGAGCTAGCGGGGATTTACAATGAGCAGTTCTTC
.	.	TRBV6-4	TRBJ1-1	CASSVTPRTEAFF	TGTGCCAGCAGTGTGACGCCCAGAACTGAAGCTTTCTTT